This T cell receptor beta chain was captured by sequencing in a study of T cells in Graves' hyperthyroidism and ophthalmopathy. Using RNA transcripts as the source, TCR beta CDR3 regions were amplified. First-round RT-PCR with HTBI primers amplified the TCR CDR3 region. TCRdb re-analysed the multiplex PCR reads in MiXCR, keeping a single row per CDR3 protein. The data hold around 350,000 distinct CDR3 sequences, with more than 14% observed a single time. This clonotype was counted a few times. The antigen is not known. CDR3 length: 15 amino acids. Germline V gene sequence: CDR1 MNHEY, CDR2 SVGEGT. V shed 6 bases and J 9 bases; nucleotides not matched to a gene: 8. At least 3 on the Clinical Activity Score was recorded for ophthalmopathy patients, who also had NOSPECS grade at least 4 and duration under 3 months. Orbital computed tomography and thyroid ultrasound, together with serum TRAb and thyroxine and clinical symptoms, were used for diagnoses.

Study results and limitations: Model predictions of ophthalmopathy came a median approximately 6.8 months before onset. From stable hyperthyroidism, ophthalmopathy was separated by a 13 V-J model.

Sequenced: blood. The receptor was derived from a woman aged 25 to 39 with Graves' ophthalmopathy. V usage is TRBV6-2 or TRBV6-3 and J usage is TRBJ2-1; 13 bases match TRBD2. The CDR3 protein is CASRATSGGAIEQFF. The CDR3, as DNA: TGTGCCAGCAGAGCTACTAGCGGGGGGGCCATTGAGCAGTTCTTC.